This section outlines one TCR beta chain sequence together with its context. No antigen is known for it. Data came from immunoSEQ multiplex PCR; TCRdb stores just in-frame clones and leaves some out. This sample yields some 5,000 clones, of which approximately 87% are seen a single time; about 3.9% belongs to the top ten. The sample belongs to a study of immune evolution from preneoplasia to lung adenocarcinoma. The CDR3 spans 14 residues. Germline V gene lookup returns CDR1 SGHDT and CDR2 YYEEEE. V was pared by 4 bases and J by 0 bases, with 8 bases between. Regarding the study as a whole: Normal lung had highest clonality; later lesions appeared denser, more diverse.

Sequenced input: FFPE adjacent normal lung tissue. The chain employs TRBV5-6 and TRBJ1-5; possible D gene TRBD1, 6 bases. The TCR comes from a person between 70 and 80 years old with lung adenocarcinoma. The CDR3 reads CASSKTGSNQPQHF. CDR3 DNA: TGTGCCAGCAGCAAGACAGGTAGCAATCAGCCCCAGCATTTT.